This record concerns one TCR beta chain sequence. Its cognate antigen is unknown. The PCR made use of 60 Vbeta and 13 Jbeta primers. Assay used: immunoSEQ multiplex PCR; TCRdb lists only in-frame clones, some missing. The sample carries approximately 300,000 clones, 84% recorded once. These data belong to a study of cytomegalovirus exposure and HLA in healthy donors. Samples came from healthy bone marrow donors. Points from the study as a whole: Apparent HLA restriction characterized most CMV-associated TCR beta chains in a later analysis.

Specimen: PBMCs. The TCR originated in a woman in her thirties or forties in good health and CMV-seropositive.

This CDR3 reads CASSLMETAYEQYF. The CDR3 region has the DNA TGTGCCAGCAGCTTAATGGAGACCGCCTACGAGCAGTACTTC. The chain carries TRBV7-9 and TRBJ2-7, with D uncertain. V lost 2 bases and J 2 bases, leaving 10 bases between the germline ends. Germline-derived CDR1 and CDR2 are SEHNR and FQNEAQ (reference sequence). The CDR3 sequence is 14 residues long.